This is a list of T cell receptor beta chains from one sample in a study of blood T cells in healthy people across ages. Each CDR3 protein gets one entry after TCRdb re-called the 5' RACE reads with MiXCR. This table has some 550,000 distinct CDR3 sequences, under 55% appearing once. Input material: blood. All receptors derive from a man older than 75 in good health. Each CDR3 is given without its conserved first and last residue.

v_gene,CDR3aa
TRBV20-1,SARAAHRRIRTDTQY
TRBV5-1,ASSLVGTDRRETQY
TRBV30,AWSEAGGHNEQF
TRBV25-1,ASERSGGTYGYT
TRBV5-6,ASSSTSDRNHPPTYEQY
TRBV20-1,SALETAPYNEQF
TRBV4-1,ASSPRASSRYGYT
TRBV7-9,ASSLIGRQETQY
TRBV29-1,SVLENQETQY
TRBV4-3,ASSRVGGQGGEKLF
TRBV7-2,ASSSGISTDTQY